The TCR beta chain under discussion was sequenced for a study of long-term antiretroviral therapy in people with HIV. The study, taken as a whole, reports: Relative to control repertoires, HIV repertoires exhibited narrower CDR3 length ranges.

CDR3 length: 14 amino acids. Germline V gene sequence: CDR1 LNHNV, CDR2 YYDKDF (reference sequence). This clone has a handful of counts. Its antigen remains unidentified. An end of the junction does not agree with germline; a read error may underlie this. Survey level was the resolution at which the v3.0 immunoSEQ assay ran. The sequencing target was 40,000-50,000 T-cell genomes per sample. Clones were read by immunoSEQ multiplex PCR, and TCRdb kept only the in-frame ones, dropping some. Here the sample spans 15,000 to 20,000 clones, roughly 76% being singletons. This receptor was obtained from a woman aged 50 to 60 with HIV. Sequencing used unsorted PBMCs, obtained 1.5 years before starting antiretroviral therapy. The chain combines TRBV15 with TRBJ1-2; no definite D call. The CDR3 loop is CATSRDAGSEDLFF. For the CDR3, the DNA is TGTGCCACCAGCAGAGATGCCGGTTCGGAGGATCTCTTCTTC.